A selection of T cell receptor beta chains follows, all from one sample in a study of T cells in Graves' hyperthyroidism and ophthalmopathy. TCRdb re-analysed the multiplex PCR reads in MiXCR, keeping a single row per CDR3 protein. Of under 350,000 distinct CDR3 sequences in the sample, about 20% were seen once. The specimen sequenced was blood. The origin of the receptors is a woman in her fifties or sixties with Graves' hyperthyroidism. The CDR3 runs from the conserved cysteine through the conserved F or W. D genes are given only for firm matches. Size values are once, few and many counts, or a class for expanded clones, and some rows have none.

d_call j_call v_call clone_size cdr3_nt cdr3_aa
NA TRBJ2-6 TRBV5-4 many TGTGCCAGCAGCTCGGGGGACAGTCACTCTGGGGCCAACGTCCTGACTTTC CASSSGDSHSGANVLTF
TRBD1 TRBJ1-3 TRBV18 many TGTGCCAGCTCACCACCCTCCGGACAGGGGCACATCCACTCTGGAAACACCATATATTTT CASSPPSGQGHIHSGNTIYF
TRBD1 TRBJ1-2 TRBV6-7 NA TGTGCCAGCAGCACTAGAGCGGACAGGGACGGTTATGGCTACACCTTC CASSTRADRDGYGYTF
NA TRBJ2-7 TRBV28 many TGTGCCAGCAGCCGGGATTCCTACGAGCAGTACTTC CASSRDSYEQYF
NA TRBJ2-7 TRBV27 few TGTGCCAGCAGTCCGAGGACGGGAACCTACGAGCAGTACTTC CASSPRTGTYEQYF
TRBD2 TRBJ2-1 TRBV6-1 NA TGTGCCAGCGCCGGGACTAGCGGGAATGCCCCCTACAATGAGCAGTTCTTC CASAGTSGNAPYNEQFF
TRBD2 TRBJ2-1 TRBV12-3/TRBV12-4 once TGTGCCAGCAGTAAATTTGCCGGGACTAGCGTATACAATGAGCAGTTCTTC CASSKFAGTSVYNEQFF
TRBD1 TRBJ1-2 TRBV6-1 NA TGTGCCAGCAGTGGACAGGGGGCTAGTGGTGGCTACACCTTC CASSGQGASGGYTF
TRBD1 TRBJ2-1 TRBV3-1 many TGTGCCAGCAGCCAGGACAGGGCTAGGTACAATGAGCAGTTCTTC CASSQDRARYNEQFF
TRBD1 TRBJ1-2 TRBV6-1 NA TGTGCCAGCAGCAGAACAGGGGGTGGCTACACCTTC CASSRTGGGYTF
NA TRBJ2-5 TRBV2 many TGTGCCAGCGTTAGACGACTGTACCAAGAGACCCAGTACTTC CASVRRLYQETQYF
NA TRBJ2-3 TRBV7-3 many TGTGCCAGCAGCTTATACTCAAGTCCGCCAGATACGCAGTATTTT CASSLYSSPPDTQYF
NA TRBJ2-5 TRBV11-2 many TGTGCCAGCAGCTTAGGCCGGGTGGGAGAGACCCAGTACTTC CASSLGRVGETQYF
TRBD2 TRBJ2-5 TRBV3-1 many TGTGCCAGCAGCCCGACTAGCCGAGAGACCCAGTACTTC CASSPTSRETQYF
NA TRBJ1-4 TRBV4-2 few TGTGCCAGCAGCCAAGAGGAAAAACTGTTTTTT CASSQEEKLFF
NA TRBJ2-3 TRBV11-2 many TGTGCCAGCAGCTTATCAGTATCTAGCACAGATACGCAGTATTTT CASSLSVSSTDTQYF
NA TRBJ2-1 TRBV7-8 NA TGTGCCAGCAGCTCCCTCAGGGGGGGGAGCTCCTACAATGAGCAGTTCTTC CASSSLRGGSSYNEQFF
NA TRBJ2-1 TRBV4-1 few TGCGCCAGCAGCCCCGACTGGAACAATGAGCAGTTCTTC CASSPDWNNEQFF
TRBD1 TRBJ2-7 TRBV5-8 NA TGTGCCAGCAGCTTGAGTGGGACAGGCACCTACGAGCAGTACTTC CASSLSGTGTYEQYF
NA TRBJ1-5 TRBV7-2 NA TGTGCCAGCAGCTTATCGAGGGTTAGCAATCAGCCCCAGCATTTT CASSLSRVSNQPQHF
NA TRBJ2-7 TRBV6-1 few TGTGCCAGCAGTGACGGGGGACGGAGCTCCTACGAGCAGTACTTC CASSDGGRSSYEQYF
NA TRBJ2-3 TRBV7-2 NA TGTGCCAGCAGCCCCGGGGCAGGGCGTGTGTGGGGTACGCAGTATTTT CASSPGAGRVWGTQYF
TRBD2 TRBJ2-3 TRBV6-1 many TGTGCCAGCAGTCCCTTGGGGACTAGAGGAAGCACAGATACGCAGTATTTT CASSPLGTRGSTDTQYF
TRBD1 TRBJ2-7 TRBV27 NA TGTGCCAGCAGTTACAGGGGCGGAGTGAACGAGCAGTACTTC CASSYRGGVNEQYF
NA TRBJ2-1 TRBV19 NA TGTGCCAGTAGGGGCCCCGTTCTGTGGCCTGGTTCCTACAATGAGCAGTTCTTC CASRGPVLWPGSYNEQFF
TRBD1 TRBJ2-7 TRBV7-9 few TGTGCCAGCAGCCACCCGGGACAGGGCTCCTCCGAGCAGTACTTC CASSHPGQGSSEQYF
NA TRBJ1-6 TRBV18 many TGTGCCAGCTCACCACCGGACCCAGGGGACAATTCACCCCTCCACTTT CASSPPDPGDNSPLHF
TRBD2 TRBJ2-5 TRBV11-2 many TGTGCCAGCAGCCACACTAATGCGGGAGGAGAGACCCAGTACTTC CASSHTNAGGETQYF
NA TRBJ2-1 TRBV7-9 many TGTGCCAGCAGCTTAGCGCTCCGGGGCAATGAGCAGTTCTTC CASSLALRGNEQFF
TRBD1 TRBJ2-7 TRBV2 few TGTGCCAGCAGTTTTCAGGACAGGGCAGTGGAGCAGTACTTC CASSFQDRAVEQYF
NA TRBJ1-2 TRBV2 many TGTGCCAGCAGGCGGACAGATGAAGGTGGCTACACCTTC CASRRTDEGGYTF
NA TRBJ2-1 TRBV11-2 few TGTGCCAGCAGCTACACAATTGAGCAGTTCTTC CASSYTIEQFF
NA TRBJ1-2 TRBV6-1 NA TGTGCCAGCAGTGAAGGAACAGGGATCTATGGCTACACCTTC CASSEGTGIYGYTF
NA TRBJ1-6 TRBV9 NA TGTGCCAGCAGCGTAGGGCCGGGTGACTGGTCTTCGGCCCTCCACTTT CASSVGPGDWSSALHF
NA TRBJ1-3 TRBV4-1 NA TGCGCCAGCAGCCAAGAGGCGGGCTCTGGAAACACCATATATTTT CASSQEAGSGNTIYF
NA TRBJ2-7 TRBV19 NA TGTGCCAGTAGGGGCGACACCCTCTCCTACGAGCAGTACTTC CASRGDTLSYEQYF
TRBD1 TRBJ2-3 TRBV10-3 NA TGTGCCATCAGGAAACAGGGGGCCAGCACAGATACGCAGTATTTT CAIRKQGASTDTQYF
NA TRBJ2-6 TRBV12-3/TRBV12-4 many TGTGCCAGCAGTTTGGGCAGGGGTCTCTCTGGGGCCAACGTCCTGACTTTC CASSLGRGLSGANVLTF
NA TRBJ1-5 TRBV2 NA TGTGCCAGCAGGACTGGGGGGTTTAGTCAGCCCCAGCATTTT CASRTGGFSQPQHF
TRBD2 TRBJ2-7 TRBV4-1 NA TGCGCCAGCAGCCAAGTAGCGGGAGAAGGTGAGCAGTACTTC CASSQVAGEGEQYF
TRBD1 TRBJ2-2 TRBV6-2/TRBV6-3 few TGTGCCAGCAGCTGGGGGACAGGGTCCGGGGAGCTGTTTTTT CASSWGTGSGELFF
TRBD2 TRBJ2-7 TRBV5-1 many TGCGCCAGCAGCTCGGCGGGGGAGCGGCAGTACTTC CASSSAGERQYF
TRBD2 TRBJ2-3 TRBV2 few TGTGCCAGGGAGACTAGCGGGGTTGAAGATACGCAGTATTTT CARETSGVEDTQYF
TRBD1 TRBJ1-1 TRBV20-1 NA TGCAGTGCTTCCCGGACAGGGGGCTTGAACACTGAAGCTTTCTTT CSASRTGGLNTEAFF
NA TRBJ1-1 TRBV5-5 few TGTGCCAGCAGCCTGGGACTGCCGAACACTGAAGCTTTCTTT CASSLGLPNTEAFF
TRBD1 TRBJ1-2 TRBV12-3/TRBV12-4 NA TGTGCCAGCAGCGGGACGACAGGGCGGTATGGCTACACCTTC CASSGTTGRYGYTF
TRBD2 TRBJ2-1 TRBV10-3 many TGTGCCATCAGTGTATCAGCGGGGGGGCTGTACAATGAGCAGTTCTTC CAISVSAGGLYNEQFF
TRBD1 TRBJ2-3 TRBV19 few TGTGCCAGTAGGACAGGGGGCCTCACAGATACGCAGTATTTT CASRTGGLTDTQYF